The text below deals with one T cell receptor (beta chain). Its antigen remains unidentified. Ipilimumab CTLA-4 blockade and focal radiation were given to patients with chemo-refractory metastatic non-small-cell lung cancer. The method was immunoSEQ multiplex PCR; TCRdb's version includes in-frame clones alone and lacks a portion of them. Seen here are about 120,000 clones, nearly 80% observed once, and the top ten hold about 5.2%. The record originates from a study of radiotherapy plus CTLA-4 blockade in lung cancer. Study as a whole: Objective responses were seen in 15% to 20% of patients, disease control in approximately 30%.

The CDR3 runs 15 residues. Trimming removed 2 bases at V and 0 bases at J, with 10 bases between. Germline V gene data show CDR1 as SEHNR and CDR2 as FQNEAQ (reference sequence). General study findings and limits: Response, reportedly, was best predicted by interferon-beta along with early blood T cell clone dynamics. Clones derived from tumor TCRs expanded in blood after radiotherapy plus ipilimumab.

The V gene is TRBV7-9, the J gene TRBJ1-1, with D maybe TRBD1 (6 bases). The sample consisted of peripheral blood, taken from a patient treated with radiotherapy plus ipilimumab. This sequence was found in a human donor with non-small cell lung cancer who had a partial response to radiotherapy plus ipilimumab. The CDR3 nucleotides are TGTGCCAGCAGCTTATGGTCAGGGGTGAACACTGAAGCTTTCTTT. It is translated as CASSLWSGVNTEAFF.